The 18 T cell receptor beta chains in this list originate from one sample, sequenced in a study of vaccination effects on CD4 cells after COVID-19 (dated 2022 in TCRdb). In the ViraFEST assay, PBMC were stimulated with viral peptide pools, and TCR sequencing was then used to find antigen-specific CD4+ T cell clonotypes based on their expansion. After about 10 days of culture, CD4+ T cells were isolated with the EasySep CD4+ T cell isolation kit. Each participant got two doses of an mRNA SARS-CoV-2 vaccine, either BNT162b2 or mRNA-1273. Library preparation was by the immunoSEQ multiplex PCR assay. TCRdb retrieved this table from immuneACCESS and kept in-frame rearrangements only. Not all clones are present; in checked studies, unresolved V genes account for under half, and no reason is known for the remainder. Present in this sample are some 21,000 clones, roughly four fifths of which were seen just once. The ten largest clones add up to less than 9.5% of the sample.

These TCRs are of unknown antigen specificity. This sample comprised CD4+ T cells from PBMCs cultured with HCoV-229E spike peptides, obtained after COVID-19 vaccination. Per the publication, the cell subset or site label means: HCoV-229E spike overlapping peptide pool stimulation. Receptor source: a human donor who received a COVID-19 vaccine.

The chain combines TRBV12-3 or TRBV12-4 with TRBJ1-5; D gene uncertain. There are 11 residues in the CDR3. The V end was cut by 5 bases, the J end by 4 bases, with 3 bases between. The CDR3 DNA reads TGTGCCAGCAGTAATAATCAGCCCCAGCATTTT. It specifies CASSNNQPQHF.

The chain has TRBV6-5 and TRBJ2-1; TRBD2 is a possible D gene (6 bases). Per germline, CDR1 MNHEY and CDR2 SVGAGI. The CDR3 has 13 amino acids. Between the trimmed V and J ends, which lost 8 bases and 0 bases, there was a span of 8 bases. Here the CDR3 reads CASERASYNEQFF. The CDR3 DNA sequence: TGTGCCAGCGAGCGGGCCTCCTACAATGAGCAGTTCTTC.

The gene calls are TRBV11-2 and TRBJ2-1, with D possibly TRBD1 on 5 matching bases. Germline assignment: CDR1 SGHAT and CDR2 FQNNGV. V was cut by 0 bases and J by 9 bases, with 15 bases left in between. CDR3 length: 15 amino acids. DNA of the CDR3: TGTGCCAGCAGCTTAGATTCCTATAAGGGGCGTGAGCAGTTCTTC. Its protein is CASSLDSYKGREQFF.

This clone was observed a few times. The chain combines TRBV2 with TRBJ2-7; 10 bases match TRBD1. The junction had 6 bases not matched to a gene; V was cut back by 6 bases and J by 4 bases. The germline CDR1 and CDR2 sequences are SNHLY and FYNNEI. The CDR3 has 14 amino acids. CDR3 region: CASRGQGLGYEQYF. The CDR3 bases are TGTGCCAGCAGGGGACAGGGGTTGGGGTACGAGCAGTACTTC.

V and J are TRBV6-5 and TRBJ1-3; TRBD1 agrees at 11 bases. CDR1 MNHEY and CDR2 SVGAGI come from the germline V gene. CDR3 size: 16 residues. The V segment lost 2 bases and the J segment 4 bases; nucleotides outside the gene matches: 4. CDR3 DNA sequence: TGTGCCAGCAGTTACGGACAGGGGGCGTGGGGAAACACCATATATTTT. Protein product: CASSYGQGAWGNTIYF.

About this clone: A read error may produce the germline difference seen at one junction end. The V and J genes are TRBV7-9 and TRBJ1-1; D perhaps matches TRBD1 (5 bases). The length of the CDR3 is 14 residues. The germline gives CDR1 SEHNR, CDR2 FQNEAQ (reference sequence). CDR3 protein: CASTRVGEDTEAFF. DNA for the CDR3: TGTGCCAGCACCCGGGTGGGGGAGGACACTGAGGCTTTCTTT.

This clone was seen a few times. The chain couples TRBV3-1 (or the pseudogene TRBV3-2) to TRBJ1-2, with D maybe TRBD1 (5 bases). The V end lost 1 base, the J end lost 8 bases, and 11 bases lay between the germline ends. This CDR3 spans 13 amino acids. The germline V gene encodes CDR1 LGHDT and CDR2 YNNKEL (reference sequence). In nucleotides, the CDR3 is TGTGCCAGCAGCCAAGGGGACTGGGAGGGCTACACCTTC. Protein: CASSQGDWEGYTF.

The chain is built from TRBV5-8 and TRBJ2-1, with TRBD1 matching over 7 bases. The V segment lost 0 bases and the J segment 7 bases; nucleotides outside the gene matches: 10. The V gene's germline CDR1 is SGHTS and CDR2 YDEGEE. The CDR3 consists of 16 residues. The DNA of the CDR3 is TGTGCCAGCAGCTTGGGGGACAGTCCAAGGCAGAATGAGCAGTTCTTC. This gives the protein CASSLGDSPRQNEQFF.

The chain joins TRBV18 to TRBJ1-1; D uncertain. CDR1 is KGHSH and CDR2 is LQKENI in the germline V gene. Trimming stripped 0 bases from V and 0 bases from J, with 8 bases between. The CDR3 totals 15 residues. DNA of the CDR3: TGTGCCAGCTCACCACCTGCGGGGATGAACACTGAAGCTTTCTTT. It yields the protein CASSPPAGMNTEAFF.

This chain uses TRBV11-2 with TRBJ2-1; 8 bases line up with TRBD2. V lost 1 base to trimming and J lost 4 bases; unmatched junction nucleotides: 0. This CDR3 is built from 14 residues. Germline V lookup: CDR1 SGHAT, CDR2 FQNNGV. The CDR3 protein is CASSLAGGYNEQFF. The CDR3 DNA sequence: TGTGCCAGCAGCTTAGCGGGGGGGTACAATGAGCAGTTCTTC.

J is TRBJ2-5 and V is TRBV6-4, with 7 positions matching TRBD2. V trimming: 4 bases; J trimming: 5 bases; junction bases outside the gene matches: 10. The CDR3 totals 15 residues. CDR1 MRHNA and CDR2 SNTAGT come from the germline V gene. In DNA, the CDR3 is TGTGCCAGCAGTGTCGATCTAGCGGCCGCCGAGACCCAGTACTTC. Translated: CASSVDLAAAETQYF.

The chain combines TRBV7-7 with TRBJ2-1; the D gene could be TRBD1 or TRBD2 (5 bases each). Germline-derived CDR1 and CDR2 are SSHAT and FNYEAQ (reference sequence). The V end lost 1 base, the J end lost 6 bases, and 16 bases lay between the germline ends. This CDR3 is built from 16 residues. The CDR3 DNA reads TGTGCCAGCAGCTTAGGCAGGCTAGTGGGGGTCAATGAGCAGTTCTTC. Residues: CASSLGRLVGVNEQFF.

The chain links TRBV10-3 to TRBJ1-5; a weak D match, TRBD1 (5 bases). CDR3 length: 14 residues. From germline, CDR1 is ENHRY and CDR2 SYGVKD. V lost 2 bases and J lost 2, with 7 bases in between. The CDR3 loop is CAISERGGNQPQHF. In DNA form, the CDR3 reads TGTGCCATCAGTGAGAGGGGAGGCAATCAGCCCCAGCATTTT.

The CDR3 DNA follows: TGTGCCAGCTCACCAGCTCTCGGGTTCGAGCAGTACTTC. Residues: CASSPALGFEQYF. The chain uses TRBV18 and TRBJ2-7; D is unclear. Trimming cost V 2 bases and J 6 bases, with 11 bases left between them. The CDR3 runs 13 residues. Germline V gives CDR1 KGHSH, CDR2 LQKENI.

The sample holds a few counts of this clone. The V call is TRBV7-2, the J call TRBJ2-7, with D uncertain. V was cut by 0 bases and J by 4 bases, with 4 bases left in between. This CDR3 region has 12 residues. Germline V gene data show CDR1 as SGHTA and CDR2 as FQGNSA. The CDR3 region has the DNA TGTGCCAGCAGCTTAGCGACGTACGAGCAGTACTTC. This codes for CASSLATYEQYF.

Only one count was recorded for this clone. The DNA for the CDR3 is TGTGCCAGCAGCTTGGGGGGCCTAGCGGGACAAGAGACCCAGTACTTC. As protein: CASSLGGLAGQETQYF. The rearrangement uses TRBV5-4 and TRBJ2-5; 9 bases map to TRBD2. The J segment lost 2 bases and the V segment lost 0 bases, leaving 5 bases of the junction unmatched. CDR3 length equals 16 residues. Per the germline V gene, CDR1 is SGHNT and CDR2 is YYREEE (reference sequence).

V and J are TRBV5-1 and TRBJ1-4; tentative D call: TRBD1 (5 bases). CDR3 length: 14 amino acids. V was trimmed by 5 bases and J by 3 bases, leaving 11 bases between them. CDR1 and CDR2 from the germline V gene are SGHRS and YFSETQ. This CDR3 is CASRAGPSNEKLFF. CDR3 nucleotides: TGCGCCAGCAGGGCGGGGCCTTCTAATGAAAAACTGTTTTTT.

The chain is built from TRBV5-4 and TRBJ1-2; 10 bases map to TRBD1. V gave up 5 bases and J gave up 2 bases; unmatched junction bases: 6. The CDR3 consists of 15 residues. The germline V gene encodes CDR1 SGHNT and CDR2 YYREEE (reference sequence). This CDR3 is CASSQRGQGNYGYTF. The CDR3 region has the DNA TGTGCCAGCAGTCAACGGGGACAGGGGAACTATGGCTACACCTTC.